What follows are 22 T cell receptor beta chains derived from one specimen sequenced in a study of CD8+ T cells in alopecia areata (dated by TCRdb to the late 2010s). Library generation was performed with the immunoSEQ multiplex PCR assay. RNA was extracted from all samples and reverse transcribed into cDNA, which served as template for TCR sequencing. As stored in TCRdb, this immuneACCESS dataset retains in-frame rearrangements with V and J assigned. A fraction of the clones does not appear; measured against another copy, unresolved V genes explain less than half of the discrepancy, and the remainder lacks a known reason. The sample yields about 140,000 clones; about three fifths were counted once. The top ten constitute about 4.3% of the sample. The sequenced material came from CD4+ T cells sorted from blood. These receptors all come from a human donor in good health.

The chain links TRBV20-1 to TRBJ2-1; D gene ambiguous. V was clipped by 6 bases and J by 12 bases, with 15 bases between them. Germline CDR1 and CDR2: DFQATT and SNEGSKA (reference sequence). The CDR3 is 11 amino acids. CDR3 DNA sequence: TGCAGTGCCGGCGAAAGAGGTGGGCAGTTCTTC. Protein sequence: CSAGERGGQFF.

This clone was seen only a few times. The rearrangement links TRBV28 to TRBJ2-2; D possibly corresponds to TRBD1 (6 bases). Germline CDR1 and CDR2: MDHEN and SYDVKM. The CDR3 is 16 amino acids. Trimming shortened V by 3 bases and J by 5 bases, and 16 bases separated the two germline ends. The CDR3 DNA reads as TGTGCCAGCAGTTTGGAAGGGGGAATTGGGACCGGGGAGCTGTTTTTT. It encodes CASSLEGGIGTGELFF.

This clone was observed a few times. This chain links TRBV5-1 with TRBJ2-7; D uncertain. Trimming shortened V by 4 bases and J by 3 bases, and 8 bases separated the two germline ends. Germline lookup yields CDR1 SGHRS and CDR2 YFSETQ. The CDR3 sequence is 12 residues long. Written as DNA, the CDR3 is TGCGCCAGCAGCCCAGACATCTACGAGCAGTACTTC. It encodes CASSPDIYEQYF.

The J gene is TRBJ2-5, the V gene TRBV11-2; no firm D call. In germline, CDR1 is SGHAT, CDR2 FQNNGV. CDR3 length: 13 residues. Trimming cost V 1 base and J 0 bases, with 3 bases left between them. The CDR3 here is CASSLGHQETQYF. The CDR3, as DNA: TGTGCCAGCAGCTTAGGGCACCAAGAGACCCAGTACTTC. Complete variable domain (other parts from reference TRBV11-2 and TRBJ2-5): EAGVAQSPRYKIIEKRQSVAFWCNPISGHATLYWYQQILGQGPKLLIQFQNNGVVDDSQLPKDRFSAERLKGVDSTLKIQPAKLEDSAVYLCASSLGHQETQYFGPGTRLLVL.

This clone was recorded only once. The rearrangement joins TRBV14 to TRBJ2-1; no clear D gene. This CDR3 has 14 residues. Germline V lookup: CDR1 SGHDN, CDR2 FVKESK. Trimming took 1 base from V and 6 from J, leaving 10 bases between them. As DNA, the CDR3 is TGTGCCAGCAGCCAAGTGGCTAGAGGCAATGAGCAGTTCTTC. It yields the protein CASSQVARGNEQFF.

This clone turned up a few times. The chain uses TRBV4-2 and TRBJ2-1, with a weak D call TRBD2 (5 bases). CDR1 and CDR2 from the germline V gene are LGHNA and YNFKEQ. The V gene lost 0 bases and the J gene lost 2 bases, with 14 bases spanning the gap. The CDR3 is 17 amino acids. CDR3 loop: CASSQDAGLNTYNEQFF. The CDR3 bases are TGTGCCAGCAGCCAAGATGCCGGACTGAATACCTACAATGAGCAGTTCTTC.

The chain has TRBV19 and TRBJ2-1; weak D call: TRBD2 (6 bases). Between the trimmed V and J ends, which lost 4 bases and 4 bases, there was a span of 17 bases. CDR3 length: 16 amino acids. Germline CDR1 and CDR2: LNHDA and SQIVND (reference sequence). CDR3 region: CASSTLGGATYNEQFF. The CDR3 nucleotides are TGTGCCAGTAGTACATTAGGCGGGGCAACATACAATGAGCAGTTCTTC.

With regard to this clone: Distinct nucleotide sequences in the sample also encode this CDR3. The V call is TRBV4-1, the J call TRBJ2-3; D might be TRBD2 (5 bases). V was trimmed by 1 base and J by 6 bases, leaving 5 bases between them. The CDR3 loop spans 12 amino acids. The germline V gene encodes CDR1 MGHRA and CDR2 YSYEKL. The CDR3 DNA reads TGCGCCAGCAGCCAAGTAGCGGATACGCAGTATTTT. This sequence encodes CASSQVADTQYF.

V usage is TRBV28 and J usage is TRBJ1-2; no definite D call. Germline loops: CDR1 MDHEN, CDR2 SYDVKM. This CDR3 has 15 residues. Trimming cost V 3 bases and J 5 bases, with 16 bases left between them. In nucleotides, the CDR3 is TGTGCCAGCAGTTTGGGGTTTGGAAGGAGTTATGGCTACACCTTC. Encoded protein: CASSLGFGRSYGYTF.

V and J are TRBV11-2 and TRBJ1-2; a weak D match, TRBD1 (6 bases). Trimming pared 4 bases from V and 14 bases from J, leaving 17 bases between. CDR3 size: 12 residues. Germline CDR1 is SGHAT and CDR2 is FQNNGV. The CDR3 DNA is TGTGCCAGCAGCTCACCCTCGGGGGCGAGGACCTTC. Translated: CASSSPSGARTF. Variable domain in full (rest from reference TRBV11-2 and TRBJ1-2): EAGVAQSPRYKIIEKRQSVAFWCNPISGHATLYWYQQILGQGPKLLIQFQNNGVVDDSQLPKDRFSAERLKGVDSTLKIQPAKLEDSAVYLCASSSPSGARTFGSGTRLTVV.

This clone was counted only a few times. This chain uses TRBV11-2 with TRBJ2-1; D is unclear. The germline V gene encodes CDR1 SGHAT and CDR2 FQNNGV. The CDR3 loop spans 13 amino acids. Trimming stripped 5 bases from V and 9 bases from J, with 14 bases between. CDR3 DNA sequence: TGTGCCAGCAGCCTTCCAATATTTAGTGAGCAGTTCTTC. It encodes CASSLPIFSEQFF.

The chain joins TRBV30 to TRBJ2-2; D remains ambiguous. The CDR3 covers 16 residues. Germline-derived CDR1 and CDR2 are GTSNPN and SVGIG (reference sequence). Deletions cut 0 bases from V and 0 bases from J, with 11 bases between. For the CDR3, the DNA is TGTGCCTGGAGTGTCCGACTGCTCGCGAACACCGGGGAGCTGTTTTTT. Amino acids: CAWSVRLLANTGELFF.

The sample holds one count of this clone. CDR3 sequence reads: CAPLWDTQYF. The CDR3 coding sequence is TGTGCCCCACTCTGGGATACGCAGTATTTT. This rearrangement joins TRBV27 to TRBJ2-3; no definite D call. The germline CDR1 and CDR2 sequences are MNHEY and SMNVEV (reference sequence). V shed 11 bases and J shed 6 bases, with 9 bases lying between them. This CDR3 region has 10 residues.

This clone was recorded at least ten times. The rearrangement uses TRBV7-9 and TRBJ2-5; D not certain. Germline assignment: CDR1 SEHNR and CDR2 FQNEAQ (reference sequence). V was shortened by 1 base and J by 0 bases, with 6 bases between the two germline ends. This CDR3 is built from 14 residues. For the CDR3, the DNA is TGTGCCAGCAGCTTAGGCATCAACCAAGAGACCCAGTACTTC. Amino acid sequence: CASSLGINQETQYF.

The V gene is TRBV29-1, the J gene TRBJ2-7; D is tentatively TRBD1 or TRBD2 (5 bases each). CDR1 and CDR2 from the germline V gene are SQVTM and ANQGSEA. CDR3 length equals 12 residues. Trimming left V 6 bases short and J 8 bases short, with 17 bases between. In DNA form, the CDR3 reads TGCAGCGTCTCCGGGACCAATCGGAAGCAGTACTTC. This gives the protein CSVSGTNRKQYF.

This clone was counted between two and nine times. The gene calls are TRBV29-1 and TRBJ2-1; TRBD2 matches at 8 bases. Trimming took 6 bases from V and 5 from J; bases not matched to a gene: 24. CDR1 is SQVTM and CDR2 is ANQGSEA in the germline V gene. The CDR3 spans 19 residues. The CDR3 DNA reads as TGCAGCGTCTTGAATCGGGGAAATTGGGGCGGGAGGATGAACAATGAGCAGTTCTTC. Its translation: CSVLNRGNWGGRMNNEQFF.

The chain joins TRBV15 to TRBJ2-1, with TRBD2 matching over 10 bases. The V segment lost 4 bases and the J segment 4 bases; nucleotides outside the gene matches: 4. Germline CDR1 reads LNHNV; CDR2 reads YYDKDF (reference sequence). This CDR3 comprises 15 residues. The CDR3 bases are TGTGCCACCAGCATAACTAGCGGGACGTACAATGAGCAGTTCTTC. Translation: CATSITSGTYNEQFF. The whole variable domain, remainder taken from reference TRBV15 and TRBJ2-1, is DAMVIQNPRYQVTQFGKPVTLSCSQTLNHNVMYWYQQKSSQAPKLLFHYYDKDFNNEADTPDNFQSRRPNTSFCFLDIRSPGLGDTAMYLCATSITSGTYNEQFFGPGTRLTVL.

This clone has only a few counts. The V and J genes are TRBV18 and TRBJ1-4; the D is unclear. Germline V lookup: CDR1 KGHSH, CDR2 LQKENI. The CDR3 extends over 15 amino acids. With 2 bases removed from V and 5 bases from J, the gap between germline ends came to 12 bases. This chain's CDR3 is CASSPFRGPNEKLFF. The CDR3 coding sequence is TGTGCCAGCTCACCATTCCGTGGCCCAAATGAAAAACTGTTTTTT.

The chain uses TRBV27 and TRBJ2-7; D is unclear. CDR3 length: 14 residues. Trimming took off 5 bases at V and 3 bases at J, with 14 bases between the two ends. Germline V gives CDR1 MNHEY, CDR2 SMNVEV (reference sequence). For the CDR3, the DNA is TGTGCCAGCAGTCTCGGGCCCCATGGCTACGAGCAGTACTTC. Translating gives CASSLGPHGYEQYF.

The chain carries TRBV27 and TRBJ2-7; D is undetermined. Germline V gene data show CDR1 as MNHEY and CDR2 as SMNVEV (reference sequence). The CDR3 runs 15 residues. The ends were cut back, 8 bases at V and 0 bases at J, with 17 bases in the middle. The CDR3 DNA follows: TGTGCCAGCGCTAGGGAACTCTTAAGCTCCTACGAGCAGTACTTC. It yields the protein CASARELLSSYEQYF.

V gene TRBV14 combines with J gene TRBJ1-2, with D possibly TRBD1 on 5 matching bases. The CDR3 is 17 amino acids. Trimming removed 4 bases at V and 1 base at J, with 19 bases between. Germline assignment: CDR1 SGHDN and CDR2 FVKESK. CDR3 loop: CASSRLIEQAGNYGYTF. The CDR3 region has the DNA TGTGCCAGCAGCCGACTGATCGAACAGGCTGGTAACTATGGCTACACCTTC.

This sequence joins TRBV7-9 and TRBJ2-1; D gene unclear. Trimming took off 3 bases at V and 3 bases at J, with 9 bases between the two ends. There are 14 residues in the CDR3. The germline V gene has CDR1 SEHNR and CDR2 FQNEAQ (reference sequence). The CDR3 sequence is CASSLNRVYNEQFF. The CDR3 nucleotides read TGTGCCAGCAGCTTGAATCGGGTCTACAATGAGCAGTTCTTC.